The source of this T cell receptor beta chain is a study of blood T cell repertoires in COVID-19. Germline values: CDR1 GTSNPN, CDR2 SVGIG (reference sequence). Trimming took 0 bases from V and 0 from J, leaving 8 bases between them. CDR3 length equals 14 residues. Assay used: immunoSEQ multiplex PCR; TCRdb lists only in-frame clones, some missing. This sample has approximately 340,000 clones, with roughly 87% found just once. The chain employs TRBV30 and TRBJ2-5, with D unresolved. The sample taken for sequencing was peripheral blood. This receptor was taken from a man aged 30-40 years with COVID-19, enrolled during active disease. CDR3 DNA: TGTGCCTGGAGTGTACCCCAGGACCAAGAGACCCAGTACTTC. Translation: CAWSVPQDQETQYF.